This T cell receptor beta chain was sequenced in a study of blood T cell repertoires in COVID-19. Study-level information: PBMCs, B-cell-depleted T cells, or T cells were the source of the cDNA or gDNA that made up the material.

Original processing notes: Amplification of reference gene primers was used by the study to estimate nucleated cell counts. The table came from immunoSEQ multiplex PCR; TCRdb's copy has only in-frame clones and leaves some out. The DNA gave D and trimming, while V, J and clone size come from that table. The top ten clones hold approximately 19% of a sample with more than 95,000 clones, around 76% of them seen once. This CDR3 contains 13 residues. V was clipped by 5 bases and J by 1 base, with 10 bases between them. Germline CDR1 SGHRS, CDR2 YFSETQ. The genes are TRBV5-1 and TRBJ2-7; unclear D gene. The sequence derives from a woman in her sixties or seventies with acute or convalescent COVID-19. Sequenced input: peripheral blood. As DNA, the CDR3 is TGCGCCAGCAGTTCCCCTCCGTCCTACGAGCAGTACTTC. This encodes CASSSPPSYEQYF. The full variable domain, in which reference TRBV5-1 and TRBJ2-7 provide the parts outside the CDR3, is KAGVTQTPRYLIKTRGQQVTLSCSPISGHRSVSWYQQTPGQGLQFLFEYFSETQRNKGNFPGRFSGRQFSNSRSEMNVSTLELGDSALYLCASSSPPSYEQYFGPGTRLTVT.